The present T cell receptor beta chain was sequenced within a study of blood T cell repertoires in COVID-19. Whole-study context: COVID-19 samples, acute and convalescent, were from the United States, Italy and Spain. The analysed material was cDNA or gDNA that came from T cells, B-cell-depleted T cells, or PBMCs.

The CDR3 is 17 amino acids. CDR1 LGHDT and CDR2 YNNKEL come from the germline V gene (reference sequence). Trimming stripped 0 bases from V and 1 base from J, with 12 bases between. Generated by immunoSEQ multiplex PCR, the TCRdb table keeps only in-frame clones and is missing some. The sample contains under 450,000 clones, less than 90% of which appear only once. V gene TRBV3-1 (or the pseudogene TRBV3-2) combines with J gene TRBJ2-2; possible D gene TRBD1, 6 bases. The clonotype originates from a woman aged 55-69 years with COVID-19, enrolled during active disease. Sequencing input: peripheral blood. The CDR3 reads CASSQDIARGNTGELFF. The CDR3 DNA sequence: TGTGCCAGCAGCCAAGATATCGCCAGGGGGAACACCGGGGAGCTGTTTTTT.